This is a list of T cell receptor beta chains from one sample in a study of blood T cell repertoires in COVID-19. Here immunoSEQ multiplex PCR was the method, and the copy in TCRdb shows in-frame clones only, minus some. The data hold about 200,000 clones, with about nine tenths observed a single time. Sequencing input: peripheral blood. The receptors derive from an older woman with acute or convalescent COVID-19. CDR3s include the opening cysteine and the closing phenylalanine or tryptophan. The D gene is left open where the match is weak. Expanded clones are given a class, and other clones once, few, many or no size at all.

J,D,V,size,CDR3,DNA
TRBJ1-4,-,TRBV5-1,-,CASSMTVLNEKLFF,TGCGCCAGCAGCATGACAGTGCTAAATGAAAAACTGTTTTTT
TRBJ1-1,TRBD1,TRBV5-1,-,CASSFTGGIGTEAFF,TGCGCCAGCAGCTTCACAGGGGGCATTGGCACTGAAGCTTTCTTT
TRBJ1-5,TRBD1,TRBV24-1,-,CATSDGTVSNQPQHF,TGTGCCACCAGTGATGGGACAGTGAGCAATCAGCCCCAGCATTTT
TRBJ1-2,TRBD1,TRBV6-5,-,CASSYSVGQGPYGYTF,TGTGCCAGCAGTTACTCCGTAGGACAGGGACCCTATGGCTACACCTTC
TRBJ2-3,-,TRBV18,-,CASWGLPGTDTQYF,TGTGCCAGCTGGGGGCTACCGGGCACAGATACGCAGTATTTT
TRBJ1-1,TRBD1,TRBV28,-,CASRTQGPEAFF,TGTGCCAGCAGAACACAGGGGCCCGAAGCTTTCTTT
TRBJ1-1,-,TRBV5-1,-,CASGRGPGNTEAFF,TGCGCCTCTGGCAGGGGACCGGGGAACACTGAAGCTTTCTTT
TRBJ1-1,TRBD1,TRBV27,-,CASRWDRNTEAFF,TGTGCCAGCAGATGGGACAGGAACACTGAAGCTTTCTTT
TRBJ1-1,-,TRBV7-9,-,CASSLRRAGDTEAFF,TGTGCCAGCAGCTTACGACGGGCAGGGGACACTGAAGCTTTCTTT
TRBJ1-1,-,TRBV6-5,-,CASSPLLNTEAFF,TGTGCCAGCAGCCCCCTCCTGAACACTGAAGCTTTCTTT
TRBJ2-1,TRBD2,TRBV29-1,-,CSVGEGFSFF,TGCAGCGTTGGGGAGGGCTTCAGCTTCTTC
TRBJ2-3,-,TRBV15,-,CATSPRAGTDTQYF,TGTGCCACCAGCCCCCGAGCAGGGACAGATACGCAGTATTTT
TRBJ1-5,-,TRBV19,-,CASSEALHQPQHF,TGTGCCAGTAGTGAGGCGCTTCACCAGCCCCAGCATTTT
TRBJ2-3,TRBD1,TRBV7-2,-,CASSWGQGADTQYF,TGTGCCAGCAGCTGGGGACAGGGAGCAGATACGCAGTATTTT
TRBJ1-1,-,TRBV5-1,-,CASSMTGTTNTEAFF,TGCGCCAGCAGCATGACCGGGACAACGAACACTGAAGCTTTCTTT
TRBJ2-1,TRBD1,TRBV2,-,CASRETGMGNEQFF,TGTGCCAGCAGGGAGACAGGGATGGGCAATGAGCAGTTCTTC
TRBJ1-2,-,TRBV6-5,-,CASSPADISGYTF,TGTGCCAGCAGTCCCGCCGACATCTCGGGCTACACCTTC
TRBJ2-5,TRBD2,TRBV11-2,-,CASSLGLAGETQYF,TGTGCCAGCAGCTTAGGTCTAGCGGGGGAGACCCAGTACTTC
TRBJ2-3,-,TRBV5-1,-,CASSKGQGSTDTQYF,TGCGCCAGCAGCAAGGGCCAGGGGTCCACAGATACGCAGTATTTT
TRBJ2-1,TRBD2,TRBV5-1,few,CASSFGNFLAAEQFF,TGCGCCAGCAGCTTCGGGAATTTCCTAGCGGCTGAGCAGTTCTTC
TRBJ2-1,TRBD1,TRBV24-1,-,CAIGQGGNNEQFF,TGTGCCATCGGACAGGGAGGCAACAATGAGCAGTTCTTC
TRBJ2-7,-,TRBV6-4,-,CASSDRGRNNEQYF,TGTGCCAGCAGTGATCGGGGGAGGAACAACGAGCAGTACTTC
TRBJ1-1,TRBD1,TRBV18,-,CASSPEQGKRAFF,TGTGCCAGCTCACCAGAACAGGGGAAACGGGCTTTCTTT
TRBJ2-2,TRBD1,TRBV5-1,once,CASSTGQGYAGELFF,TGCGCCAGCAGCACGGGACAGGGGTACGCCGGGGAGCTGTTTTTT
TRBJ2-3,TRBD1,TRBV5-5,-,CASSSTGGTDTQYF,TGTGCCAGCAGCTCTACAGGGGGCACCGATACGCAGTATTTT
TRBJ1-1,TRBD1,TRBV6-5,few,CASSKDRVNTEAFF,TGTGCCAGCAGTAAGGACAGGGTGAACACTGAAGCTTTCTTT
TRBJ2-2,TRBD1,TRBV19,-,CASSTGTGPINTGELFF,TGTGCCAGTAGTACCGGGACAGGCCCCATTAACACCGGGGAGCTGTTTTTT
TRBJ2-7,TRBD2,TRBV18,-,CASSRGGTYEQYF,TGTGCCAGCTCCCGCGGGGGGACCTACGAGCAGTACTTC
TRBJ2-3,TRBD2,TRBV7-2,-,CASSLGGGGASDTQYF,TGTGCCAGCAGCTTAGGCGGCGGGGGGGCTTCAGATACGCAGTATTTT
TRBJ1-3,-,TRBV28,few,CASSLGRPGGNTIYF,TGTGCCAGCAGTTTAGGGAGACCCGGTGGAAACACCATATATTTT
TRBJ2-1,-,TRBV28,few,CASSSTPGLPVF,TGTGCCAGCAGTTCGACCCCGGGACTGCCCGTCTTC
TRBJ2-7,TRBD2,TRBV7-6,-,CASSLGPPGGGNEQYF,TGTGCCAGCAGCTTAGGACCCCCTGGCGGGGGAAACGAGCAGTACTTC
TRBJ1-2,-,TRBV7-9,-,CASSPDSGYTF,TGTGCCAGCAGTCCCGACAGCGGCTACACCTTC
TRBJ1-1,-,TRBV28,-,CASWGGGTEAFF,TGTGCCAGCTGGGGGGGCGGCACTGAAGCTTTCTTT
TRBJ2-1,TRBD1,TRBV16,-,CASSPRDRWKNEQFF,TGTGCCAGCAGCCCGAGGGACAGGTGGAAAAATGAGCAGTTCTTC
TRBJ2-7,-,TRBV11-2,once,CASSSLTSSKPYF,TGTGCCAGCAGCTCTCTGACATCGAGCAAACCGTACTTC
TRBJ2-7,TRBD1,TRBV11-2,-,CASSQTGIQEQYF,TGTGCCAGCAGCCAGACAGGGATCCAAGAGCAGTACTTC
TRBJ2-5,TRBD2,TRBV6-1,-,CASSEVPGTSGRYQETQYF,TGTGCCAGCAGTGAAGTTCCCGGGACTAGCGGGAGGTACCAAGAGACCCAGTACTTC
TRBJ2-4,TRBD2,TRBV11-3,-,CASSLGGLAGVGIQYF,TGTGCCAGCAGCTTAGGGGGACTAGCGGGAGTGGGCATTCAGTACTTC
TRBJ1-5,-,TRBV12-3/TRBV12-4,-,CASSLYGQPQHF,TGTGCCAGCAGTTTATACGGGCAGCCCCAGCATTTT
TRBJ1-2,TRBD1,TRBV27,-,CASSLKGSQGSTF,TGTGCCAGCAGTTTAAAGGGTTCACAGGGGAGTACCTTC
TRBJ1-6,TRBD1,TRBV28,-,CASTTLGQDVSPLHF,TGTGCCAGCACAACCCTCGGACAGGACGTTTCACCCCTCCACTTT
TRBJ2-2,TRBD2,TRBV7-2,-,CASSTPGLAGGTRAGELFF,TGTGCCAGCAGCACCCCGGGACTAGCGGGAGGGACGAGGGCCGGGGAGCTGTTTTTT
TRBJ2-7,TRBD2,TRBV28,once,CATIAGGSYEQYF,TGTGCCACCATTGCGGGAGGCTCCTACGAGCAGTACTTC
TRBJ2-7,TRBD1,TRBV6-5,-,CASSFQGASYEQYF,TGTGCCAGCAGTTTCCAGGGGGCGTCCTACGAGCAGTACTTC
TRBJ1-5,-,TRBV10-3,once,CAISDGGRASNQPQHF,TGTGCCATCAGTGATGGAGGGAGGGCTAGCAATCAGCCCCAGCATTTT
TRBJ2-2,-,TRBV3-1/TRBV3-2,-,CASSPPWSVAGSTGELFF,TGTGCCAGCAGCCCTCCTTGGAGTGTAGCAGGGTCAACCGGGGAGCTGTTTTTT
TRBJ2-2,TRBD2,TRBV4-2,-,CASSQTEREPNTGELFF,TGTGCCAGCAGCCAAACGGAGCGGGAACCGAACACCGGGGAGCTGTTTTTT
TRBJ1-1,-,TRBV28,-,CASSESGTEAFF,TGTGCCAGCTCTGAGTCGGGAACTGAAGCTTTCTTT
TRBJ2-1,TRBD1,TRBV27,-,CASSPLTGTGAYNEQFF,TGTGCCAGCAGCCCTCTGACCGGGACAGGAGCCTACAATGAGCAGTTCTTC
TRBJ1-4,-,TRBV7-9,-,CASSSLLLYNEKLFF,TGTGCCAGCAGCTCCTTGCTGCTATATAATGAAAAACTGTTTTTT
TRBJ1-3,-,TRBV20-1,few,CSASATGNSGNTIYF,TGCAGTGCTAGTGCCACCGGTAACTCTGGAAACACCATATATTTT
TRBJ2-7,TRBD1,TRBV28,-,CASSLAPGTAIYEQYF,TGTGCCAGCAGTTTGGCGCCCGGGACAGCTATCTACGAGCAGTACTTC
TRBJ2-1,TRBD2,TRBV11-3,-,CASSLPGLAGLLEQFF,TGTGCCAGCAGCTTACCGGGACTAGCGGGATTGCTTGAGCAGTTCTTC
TRBJ2-5,-,TRBV12-2,-,CASRNPCGGRVTQYF,TGTGCAAGTCGCAACCCCTGCGGAGGGAGGGTAACCCAGTACTTC
TRBJ1-3,TRBD1,TRBV2,-,CASRAGGSGNTIYF,TGTGCCAGCAGGGCAGGGGGGTCTGGAAACACCATATATTTT
TRBJ2-2,-,TRBV4-3,once,CASSQDSGELFF,TGCGCCAGCAGCCAAGACTCTGGGGAGCTGTTTTTT
TRBJ1-2,TRBD1,TRBV7-6,-,CASSRGTGGSYGYGYTF,TGTGCCAGCAGCCGCGGGACAGGGGGATCTTATGGGTATGGCTACACCTTC
TRBJ1-4,TRBD1,TRBV5-4,once,CASSLHPGQGNEKLFF,TGTGCCAGCAGCTTACACCCGGGACAGGGGAATGAAAAACTGTTTTTT